This T cell receptor (beta chain) was retrieved from a study of T cells in Graves' hyperthyroidism and ophthalmopathy. This clonotype was observed at least ten times. The J segment lost 4 bases and the V segment lost 0 bases, leaving 13 bases of the junction unmatched. This CDR3 comprises 19 residues. Germline loops: CDR1 LGHNA, CDR2 YSLEER. Amplification targeted TCR beta CDR3 regions from RNA transcripts. The TCR CDR3 first-round RT-PCR relied on the HTBI primer set. TCRdb passed the multiplex PCR reads through MiXCR, listing each CDR3 protein once. The sample holds roughly 600,000 distinct CDR3 sequences, about 14% seen once.

This sequence was found in a woman in her 50s with Graves' ophthalmopathy. V is TRBV4-3 and J is TRBJ2-1, with TRBD2 matching 9 bases. Sequences were obtained from blood. In DNA, the CDR3 is TGCGCCAGCAGCCAAGAGCGTGGGTTTTCTAGCGGGACTTACAATGAGCAGTTCTTC. Protein sequence: CASSQERGFSSGTYNEQFF.